Listed below are T cell receptor beta chains from one sample, sequenced in a study of control samples from healthy donors and cancer patients. Generated by immunoSEQ multiplex PCR, the TCRdb table keeps only in-frame clones and is missing some. The sample carries 110,000 to 150,000 clones, around 86% recorded once. Sequences were obtained from blood. These receptor sequences come from a man aged 30 to 39 in good health. CDR3s include the opening cysteine and the closing phenylalanine or tryptophan. The order of the fields is D gene, J gene, V gene, CDR3 DNA, CDR3 protein. The D gene is left open where the match is weak.

D: .
J: TRBJ2-7
V: TRBV3-1/TRBV3-2
DNA: TGTGCCAGCAGCCGCGGGGCGGTGACCTACGAGCAGTACTTC
CDR3: CASSRGAVTYEQYF

D: TRBD2
J: TRBJ2-1
V: TRBV18
DNA: TGTGCCAGCTCACCGAGCGGGGGGGCCACTGAGCAGTTCTTC
CDR3: CASSPSGGATEQFF

D: .
J: TRBJ2-7
V: TRBV9
DNA: TGTGCCAGCAGCCCCGGGGGAGCTTCCTACGAGCAGTACTTC
CDR3: CASSPGGASYEQYF

D: TRBD1
J: TRBJ1-2
V: TRBV5-1
DNA: TGCGCCAGCAGCCGGCAGGGGGAGAATGGCTACACCTTC
CDR3: CASSRQGENGYTF

D: .
J: TRBJ2-5
V: TRBV27
DNA: TGTGCCAGCAGTCCTAACGTCGGAGAGACCCAGTACTTC
CDR3: CASSPNVGETQYF

D: .
J: TRBJ1-6
V: TRBV15
DNA: TGTGCCACCAGCAGAGATCGTATGGGTAATTCACCCCTCCACTTT
CDR3: CATSRDRMGNSPLHF

D: .
J: TRBJ1-2
V: TRBV7-8
DNA: TGTGCCAGCAGCTTAGGGTTCGGCAGGGCATCTGGCTACACCTTC
CDR3: CASSLGFGRASGYTF

D: .
J: TRBJ1-4
V: TRBV5-1
DNA: TGCGCCAGCAGCGTAGATACAACTAATGAAAAACTGTTTTTT
CDR3: CASSVDTTNEKLFF

D: .
J: TRBJ1-2
V: TRBV14
DNA: TGTGCCAGCAGCCAAGGTACGGCATTCTATGGCTACACCTTC
CDR3: CASSQGTAFYGYTF

D: .
J: TRBJ2-1
V: TRBV7-2
DNA: TGTGCCAGCAGCACCCGGTGGGGTGAGCAGTTCTTC
CDR3: CASSTRWGEQFF